These 12 T cell receptor beta chains originate from one sample sequenced in a study of blood T cell repertoires in COVID-19. Method: immunoSEQ multiplex PCR; TCRdb's copy keeps in-frame clones and lacks some. The sample lists about 220,000 clones, more than 70% occurring once. The sequenced material came from peripheral blood. The source of these receptors is a woman older than 75 with acute or convalescent COVID-19.

This clone was found once. The chain is built from TRBV11-3 and TRBJ1-1; no clear D. This CDR3 spans 14 amino acids. Germline lookup yields CDR1 SGHNT and CDR2 YENEEA. The V and J ends lost 0 bases and 0 bases respectively, with 5 bases between them. This CDR3 is CASSLDGVNTEAFF. The CDR3 coding sequence is TGTGCCAGCAGCTTAGATGGAGTGAACACTGAAGCTTTCTTT.

The chain couples TRBV2 to TRBJ2-5, with TRBD2 matching 8 bases. The CDR3 runs 16 residues. V trimming: 1 base; J trimming: 5 bases; junction bases outside the gene matches: 9. CDR1 is SNHLY, CDR2 FYNNEI, per germline. The CDR3 coding sequence is TGTGCCAGCAGTGAAGGGATAGCGGGGTACCCCGAGACCCAGTACTTC. This gives the protein CASSEGIAGYPETQYF.

The CDR3 spells CASFKHWGYTF. The CDR3, as DNA: TGTGCCAGTTTCAAGCACTGGGGCTACACCTTC. V is TRBV6-4 and J is TRBJ1-2; no reliable D call. CDR3 length equals 11 residues. The germline V and J ends were trimmed by 9 bases and 8 bases, with 13 bases remaining between them. From germline, CDR1 is MRHNA and CDR2 SNTAGT.

This chain's CDR3 is CASSLGRTRVGYTF. The CDR3 DNA reads as TGTGCCAGCAGCTTGGGAAGAACTCGGGTTGGCTACACCTTC. The chain joins TRBV5-4 to TRBJ1-2; no reliable D call. The CDR3 consists of 14 residues. Germline CDR1 is SGHNT and CDR2 is YYREEE (reference sequence). Trimming removed 0 bases from V and 7 bases from J, with 13 bases in between.

The CDR3 nucleotides read TGTGCCTGGAGTGTTGGGAGCGGGGTTATCTACGAGCAGTACTTC. Its translation is CAWSVGSGVIYEQYF. The chain couples TRBV30 to TRBJ2-7; 7 bases fit TRBD2. The germline gives CDR1 GTSNPN, CDR2 SVGIG (reference sequence). CDR3 length: 15 amino acids. Germline trimming cut 0 bases from V and 3 bases from J; bases unmatched to any gene: 8.

V gene TRBV2 combines with J gene TRBJ2-5; weak D call: TRBD1 (5 bases). CDR1 is SNHLY, CDR2 FYNNEI, per germline. The CDR3 totals 14 residues. Trimming left V 0 bases short and J 6 bases short, with 11 bases between. Written as DNA, the CDR3 is TGTGCCAGCAGTGAAGCGCTTCAGGGTCAGACCCAGTACTTC. Translated, it gives CASSEALQGQTQYF. The variable domain in full, completed from reference TRBV2 and TRBJ2-5, reads EPEVTQTPSHQVTQMGQEVILRCVPISNHLYFYWYRQILGQKVEFLVSFYNNEISEKSEIFDDQFSVERPDGSNFTLKIRSTKLEDSAMYFCASSEALQGQTQYFGPGTRLLVL.

This chain joins TRBV24-1 and TRBJ2-1, with D possibly TRBD2 on 5 matching bases. From germline, CDR1 is KGHDR and CDR2 SFDVKD. The CDR3 length is 16 residues. V shed 3 bases and J shed 6 bases, with 17 bases lying between them. In DNA, the CDR3 is TGTGCCACCAGTGATGGCACAGCCGGTCGGGGCAATGAGCAGTTCTTC. Protein product: CATSDGTAGRGNEQFF.

This clone was recorded once. The genes are TRBV5-1 and TRBJ2-3, with 12 nucleotides matching TRBD2. Germline CDR1 is SGHRS and CDR2 is YFSETQ. The CDR3 runs 16 residues. Trimming cost V 1 base and J 5 bases; bases outside gene matches: 5. The CDR3 reads CASSLYPSGGEDTQYF. In DNA, the CDR3 is TGCGCCAGCAGCTTGTATCCTAGCGGGGGGGAAGATACGCAGTATTTT.

In this sample, this clone turned up once. Different DNA sequences within this sample yield the same CDR3. The chain employs TRBV5-1 and TRBJ1-2, with unresolved D. This CDR3 comprises 13 residues. V lost 1 base and J lost 3, with 7 bases in between. CDR1 is SGHRS and CDR2 is YFSETQ in the germline V gene. CDR3 protein: CASSLRTDYGYTF. The CDR3, as DNA: TGCGCCAGCAGCTTGAGAACGGACTATGGCTACACCTTC.

The chain carries TRBV7-3 and TRBJ1-5, with D possibly being TRBD1 (5 bases). Between the trimmed V and J ends, which lost 1 base and 5 bases, there was a span of 12 bases. From germline, CDR1 is SGHTA and CDR2 FQGTGA. This CDR3 region has 15 residues. The CDR3 reads CASSLNGGVHQPQHF. In DNA form, the CDR3 reads TGTGCCAGCAGCTTAAACGGGGGGGTGCATCAGCCCCAGCATTTT. Variable domain in full (rest from reference TRBV7-3 and TRBJ1-5): GAGVSQTPSNKVTEKGKYVELRCDPISGHTALYWYRQSLGQGPEFLIYFQGTGAADDSGLPNDRFFAVRPEGSVSTLKIQRTERGDSAVYLCASSLNGGVHQPQHFGDGTRLSIL.

The rearrangement links TRBV6-4 to TRBJ2-3; TRBD2 agrees at 9 bases. After removal of 3 bases from V and 6 bases from J, the junction contained 7 bases not matched to a gene. Germline CDR1 MRHNA, CDR2 SNTAGT. This CDR3 contains 15 residues. The DNA for the CDR3 is TGTGCCAGCAGTGAGGAGCGGGGGGCGGTGGATACGCAGTATTTT. It is translated as CASSEERGAVDTQYF.

About this clone itself: The junction differs from germline at one of its ends, possibly a read error. V gene TRBV7-9 combines with J gene TRBJ1-3, with TRBD1 as a possible D gene (5 bases). CDR1 is SEHNR, CDR2 FQNEAQ, per germline (reference sequence). There are 16 residues in the CDR3. In DNA form, the CDR3 reads TGTGTCAGCAGCTTAGAGGGACTCCACTCTGGAAACACCATATATTTT. Protein: CVSSLEGLHSGNTIYF.